The rows below give T cell receptor beta chains drawn from one sample of a study of cytomegalovirus exposure and HLA in healthy donors. The method was immunoSEQ multiplex PCR; TCRdb's version includes in-frame clones alone and lacks a portion of them. The repertoire consists of about 300,000 clones, with more than 80% occurring once and the leading ten covering 3.5% to 4%. Sequences were obtained from PBMCs. These receptors all stem from a middle-aged man in good health and CMV-seropositive. Each CDR3 is given with its conserved first and last residue. Fields, in order: J gene, D gene, V gene, clone size, CDR3 DNA, CDR3 protein. D genes are given only for firm matches. Clone size is stated in some rows and not others, as once, few, many or a class when expanded.

j_call: TRBJ1-5
d_call: .
v_call: TRBV7-8
clone_size: .
cdr3_nt: TGTGCCAGCAGCTTAGGTAGCGGCAGCAGCAATCAGCCCCAGCATTTT
cdr3_aa: CASSLGSGSSNQPQHF

j_call: TRBJ1-1
d_call: .
v_call: TRBV29-1
clone_size: .
cdr3_nt: TGCAGCGTAATGACAGTCCCGAACACTGAAGCTTTCTTT
cdr3_aa: CSVMTVPNTEAFF

j_call: TRBJ2-2
d_call: TRBD2
v_call: TRBV9
clone_size: .
cdr3_nt: TGTGCCAGCAGCGTGGTTCCCACTAGCGGGAAAACCGGGGAGCTGTTTTTT
cdr3_aa: CASSVVPTSGKTGELFF

j_call: TRBJ2-7
d_call: .
v_call: TRBV2
clone_size: .
cdr3_nt: TGTGCCAGCAGTGAAAGGTGGGGAGCCCTCTACGAGCAGTACTTC
cdr3_aa: CASSERWGALYEQYF

j_call: TRBJ1-5
d_call: TRBD1
v_call: TRBV6-1
clone_size: .
cdr3_nt: TGTGCCAGCACCCCCGGGACAGGGCGCAATCAGCCCCAGCATTTT
cdr3_aa: CASTPGTGRNQPQHF

j_call: TRBJ1-3
d_call: TRBD1
v_call: TRBV5-1
clone_size: .
cdr3_nt: TGCGCCAGCAGCGCCGACAGGGCCTCTGGAAACACCATATATTTT
cdr3_aa: CASSADRASGNTIYF

j_call: TRBJ1-2
d_call: TRBD1
v_call: TRBV7-9
clone_size: .
cdr3_nt: TGTTCCAGCAGCCCCAAGCAGGGGGGGGACAGGGAAGGTGGCTACACCTTC
cdr3_aa: CSSSPKQGGDREGGYTF

j_call: TRBJ2-3
d_call: TRBD1
v_call: TRBV11-2
clone_size: .
cdr3_nt: TGTGCCAGCAGCTTCAACAGGGGTTGGACAGATACGCAGTATTTT
cdr3_aa: CASSFNRGWTDTQYF

j_call: TRBJ2-7
d_call: TRBD1
v_call: TRBV4-3
clone_size: .
cdr3_nt: TGCGCCAGCAGCCAAGGGATAGGGACAGGGGTTTACGAGCAGTACTTC
cdr3_aa: CASSQGIGTGVYEQYF

j_call: TRBJ2-1
d_call: TRBD2
v_call: TRBV27
clone_size: once
cdr3_nt: TGTGCCAGCACTTCCCAGGGAGCGGGAGTCGATGAGCAGTTCTTC
cdr3_aa: CASTSQGAGVDEQFF